These 23 T cell receptor beta chains were all obtained from the same sample, sequenced in a study of blood T cell repertoires in COVID-19. Sequencing was performed with immunoSEQ multiplex PCR; in TCRdb, only in-frame clones are kept and a portion is missing. The sample contains 300,000 to 400,000 clones, about 90% of which appear only once. The sample taken for sequencing was peripheral blood. These receptor sequences come from a woman aged 45-60 years with COVID-19, enrolled during active disease.

This chain connects TRBV28 to TRBJ2-5; weak D call: TRBD2 (6 bases). The CDR3 length is 15 residues. Trimming took 8 bases from V and 5 from J, leaving 21 bases between them. The V gene's germline CDR1 is MDHEN and CDR2 SYDVKM. The CDR3 loop reads CASGRGGEVRETQYF. The CDR3 DNA follows: TGTGCCAGCGGAAGAGGCGGGGAGGTTAGGGAGACCCAGTACTTC.

With respect to this clone: Distinct nucleotide sequences in the sample also encode this CDR3. The DNA for the CDR3 is TGTGCCAGCAGTTATGGGACAGGGGTCTATGGCTACACCTTC. Encoded protein: CASSYGTGVYGYTF. V and J are TRBV6-6 and TRBJ1-2; the match to TRBD1 covers 10 bases. The V gene end was trimmed by 3 bases and the J gene end by 4 bases; junction bases not matched to a gene: 2. CDR1 is MNHNY, CDR2 SVGAGI, per germline (reference sequence). The length of the CDR3 is 14 residues.

V gene TRBV27 combines with J gene TRBJ2-2; 9 bases fit TRBD1. The CDR3 has 14 residues. V gave up 6 bases and J gave up 5 bases; unmatched junction bases: 4. Germline CDR1 MNHEY, CDR2 SMNVEV (reference sequence). This CDR3 is CASSRTGVTGELFF. Here the CDR3 DNA reads TGTGCCAGCAGCCGGACAGGGGTGACCGGGGAGCTGTTTTTT.

The V and J genes are TRBV2 and TRBJ2-7; 7 bases map to TRBD2. Germline V gene sequence: CDR1 SNHLY, CDR2 FYNNEI. This CDR3 has 17 residues. After removal of 1 base from V and 0 bases from J, the junction contained 9 bases not matched to a gene. The CDR3 is CASSEVSGGRSSYEQYF. The CDR3 DNA is TGTGCCAGCAGTGAAGTTTCCGGCGGGAGATCCTCCTACGAGCAGTACTTC. Complete variable domain (other parts from reference TRBV2 and TRBJ2-7): EPEVTQTPSHQVTQMGQEVILRCVPISNHLYFYWYRQILGQKVEFLVSFYNNEISEKSEIFDDQFSVERPDGSNFTLKIRSTKLEDSAMYFCASSEVSGGRSSYEQYFGPGTRLTVT.

The rearrangement links TRBV5-4 to TRBJ1-1; 12 bases line up with TRBD1. In germline, CDR1 is SGHNT, CDR2 YYREEE (reference sequence). The CDR3 contains 15 residues. The junction had 5 bases not matched to a gene; V was cut back by 4 bases and J by 4 bases. CDR3 DNA sequence: TGTGCCAGCAGCCGGGACAGGGGGCGGGGCACTGAAGCTTTCTTT. This gives the protein CASSRDRGRGTEAFF.

The V gene is TRBV7-9, the J gene TRBJ2-3; TRBD2 might be the D (6 bases). The CDR3 extends over 16 amino acids. Trimming stripped 3 bases from V and 0 bases from J, with 13 bases between. Germline V lookup: CDR1 SEHNR, CDR2 FQNEAQ (reference sequence). Written as DNA, the CDR3 is TGTGCCAGCAGCTTTTTTAAGGGGAGGAGCACAGATACGCAGTATTTT. It yields the protein CASSFFKGRSTDTQYF.

The gene calls are TRBV19 and TRBJ2-5; 8 bases fit TRBD1. CDR3 size: 15 residues. CDR1 is LNHDA, CDR2 SQIVND, per germline (reference sequence). J gave up 5 bases and V 3 bases, and 8 bases lay outside the gene matches. CDR3 nucleotide sequence: TGTGCCAGTAGTATTGGACAGGGAAGGAGGGAGACCCAGTACTTC. Translated, it gives CASSIGQGRRETQYF.

This clone was picked up a small number of times. The V gene is TRBV3-1 (or the pseudogene TRBV3-2), the J gene TRBJ2-2, with TRBD2 matching over 10 bases. This CDR3 contains 16 residues. The ends lost 6 bases at V and 0 bases at J; junction bases unmatched: 4. The germline V gene has CDR1 LGHDT and CDR2 YNNKEL (reference sequence). CDR3: CASRNGLAANTGELFF. CDR3 sequence (DNA): TGTGCCAGCAGAAATGGACTAGCGGCGAACACCGGGGAGCTGTTTTTT.

The chain is built from TRBV5-6 and TRBJ2-1; 7 nucleotides align to TRBD2. This CDR3 region has 15 residues. The V gene end was trimmed by 2 bases and the J gene end by 4 bases; junction bases not matched to a gene: 6. Germline assignment: CDR1 SGHDT and CDR2 YYEEEE. CDR3 DNA: TGTGCCAGCAGCTTACCTAGCGGATCTTACAATGAGCAGTTCTTC. Its protein is CASSLPSGSYNEQFF.

The chain uses TRBV5-6 and TRBJ1-2; no reliable D call. Trimming took 0 bases from V and 5 from J, leaving 11 bases between them. Germline CDR1 and CDR2: SGHDT and YYEEEE. CDR3 length: 14 amino acids. The CDR3 reads CASSLGGVLYGYTF. CDR3 DNA sequence: TGTGCCAGCAGCTTGGGCGGAGTCCTGTATGGCTACACCTTC. Based on the CDR3 plus reference TRBV5-6 and TRBJ1-2, the full variable domain is DAGVTQSPTHLIKTRGQQVTLRCSPKSGHDTVSWYQQALGQGPQFIFQYYEEEERQRGNFPDRFSGHQFPNYSSELNVNALLLGDSALYLCASSLGGVLYGYTFGSGTRLTVV.

This clone was observed a single time. The chain combines TRBV4-1 with TRBJ2-2; 9 bases are a match to TRBD2. The germline gives CDR1 MGHRA, CDR2 YSYEKL. The CDR3 length is 17 residues. V shed 1 base, J shed 7 bases, and the junction held 10 bases outside the gene matches. CDR3 in DNA: TGCGCCAGCAGCCAAGGAGGAGCGGCGGGAGGGGTCGGGGAGCTGTTTTTT. Its translation: CASSQGGAAGGVGELFF.

As to this clone: This same CDR3 is encoded by further DNA sequences in the sample. This chain uses TRBV30 with TRBJ1-1; 8 bases are shared with TRBD1. With V trimmed by 1 base and J by 1 base, 2 bases remained unmatched. Looked up from germline, CDR1 is GTSNPN and CDR2 is SVGIG (reference sequence). This CDR3 has 14 amino acids. CDR3 loop: CAWSAGGANTEAFF. CDR3 DNA sequence: TGTGCCTGGAGTGCAGGGGGCGCGAACACTGAAGCTTTCTTT. Full variable domain (remainder filled in from reference TRBV30 and TRBJ1-1): SQTIHQWPATLVQPVGSPLSLECTVEGTSNPNLYWYRQAAGRGLQLLFYSVGIGQISSEVPQNLSASRPQDRQFILSSKKLLLSDSGFYLCAWSAGGANTEAFFGQGTRLTVV.

This chain's CDR3 is CASSRTGQGDYNEQFF. The CDR3 nucleotides read TGTGCCAGCAGCCGTACCGGACAGGGTGACTACAATGAGCAGTTCTTC. This sequence joins TRBV5-8 and TRBJ2-1; 8 nucleotides align to TRBD1. In germline, CDR1 is SGHTS, CDR2 YDEGEE. The CDR3 runs to 16 residues. Trimming at V came to 4 bases and at J to 3 bases, leaving 9 bases not matched to a gene.

J is TRBJ1-5 and V is TRBV6-5, with unresolved D. The CDR3 is 12 residues long. The ends were cut back, 8 bases at V and 3 bases at J, with 8 bases in the middle. Germline V gives CDR1 MNHEY, CDR2 SVGAGI. The CDR3 region has the DNA TGTGCCAGCTCTCGGGACAATCAGCCCCAGCATTTT. Translated, it gives CASSRDNQPQHF.

This clone has only a few counts. The J gene is TRBJ2-1, the V gene TRBV24-1, with D unresolved. Trimming removed 8 bases from V and 4 bases from J, with 5 bases in between. This CDR3 contains 11 residues. Germline CDR1 KGHDR, CDR2 SFDVKD. DNA of the CDR3: TGTGCCACCAATTATTACAATGAGCAGTTCTTC. It yields the protein CATNYYNEQFF.

The gene calls are TRBV24-1 and TRBJ2-5, with a weak D call TRBD1 (5 bases). CDR1 and CDR2 from the germline V gene are KGHDR and SFDVKD. The CDR3 covers 15 residues. Between the trimmed V and J ends, which lost 3 bases and 0 bases, there was a span of 10 bases. CDR3 sequence: CATSDRTGYQETQYF. The DNA for the CDR3 is TGTGCCACCAGTGATCGTACAGGATACCAAGAGACCCAGTACTTC.

The chain has TRBV4-1 and TRBJ1-2; D call uncertain. V was pared by 1 base and J by 4 bases, with 13 bases between. Per the germline V gene, CDR1 is MGHRA and CDR2 is YSYEKL. This CDR3 spans 15 amino acids. CDR3 in DNA: TGCGCCAGCAGCCAAGCGGAGGACGGATCCTATGGCTACACCTTC. This sequence encodes CASSQAEDGSYGYTF.

The chain couples TRBV5-6 to TRBJ2-6, with 7 positions matching TRBD1. From germline, CDR1 is SGHDT and CDR2 YYEEEE. Trimming at V came to 0 bases and at J to 3 bases, leaving 6 bases not matched to a gene. This CDR3 comprises 17 residues. The chain's CDR3 is CASSLEQGFNGANVLTF. The CDR3, as DNA: TGTGCCAGCAGCTTGGAACAGGGGTTTAATGGGGCCAACGTCCTGACTTTC.

J is TRBJ1-2 and V is TRBV27; 8 bases are shared with TRBD1. The CDR3 is 14 amino acids. Germline V gene data show CDR1 as MNHEY and CDR2 as SMNVEV (reference sequence). V was clipped by 5 bases and J by 4 bases; unmatched bases: 6. The CDR3 DNA follows: TGTGCCAGCAGTCCAACAGGGGGGTTCTATGGCTACACCTTC. This gives the protein CASSPTGGFYGYTF.

Only a few counts were recorded for this clone. The genes are TRBV18 and TRBJ1-6, with TRBD1 matching 9 bases. This CDR3 spans 15 amino acids. The germline gives CDR1 KGHSH, CDR2 LQKENI. V was clipped by 0 bases and J by 9 bases; unmatched bases: 3. The CDR3 region is CASSPPGQGRSPLHF. CDR3 in DNA: TGTGCCAGCTCACCACCGGGACAGGGACGTTCACCCCTCCACTTT. The full variable domain, rest sourced from reference TRBV18 and TRBJ1-6, is NAGVMQNPRHLVRRRGQEARLRCSPMKGHSHVYWYRQLPEEGLKFMVYLQKENIIDESGMPKERFSAEFPKEGPSILRIQQVVRGDSAAYFCASSPPGQGRSPLHFGNGTRLTVT.

The genes are TRBV11-2 and TRBJ2-1; 11 nucleotides line up with TRBD1. The CDR3 covers 17 residues. V dropped 4 bases and J dropped 3; count of bases not matched to a gene: 8. Germline V CDR1 and CDR2: SGHAT, FQNNGV. CDR3 sequence: CASSSRTGGTLYNEQFF. The CDR3 nucleotides read TGTGCCAGCAGCTCCCGGACAGGGGGCACTCTCTACAATGAGCAGTTCTTC.

This clone turned up a few times. V usage is TRBV27 and J usage is TRBJ1-5; D is ambiguous. Germline V lookup: CDR1 MNHEY, CDR2 SMNVEV (reference sequence). V gave up 3 bases and J gave up 0 bases, with 9 bases separating them. The CDR3 sequence is 15 residues long. CDR3 loop: CASSLYRYSNQPQHF. The CDR3 DNA reads TGTGCCAGCAGTTTGTACAGATATAGCAATCAGCCCCAGCATTTT.

V gene TRBV30 combines with J gene TRBJ1-3; D call uncertain. This CDR3 has 15 residues. Germline values: CDR1 GTSNPN, CDR2 SVGIG (reference sequence). V was cut by 0 bases and J by 0 bases, with 9 bases left in between. CDR3 sequence: CAWSVLAGSGNTIYF. The DNA for the CDR3 is TGTGCCTGGAGTGTACTAGCAGGCTCTGGAAACACCATATATTTT. The full variable domain, rest sourced from reference TRBV30 and TRBJ1-3, is SQTIHQWPATLVQPVGSPLSLECTVEGTSNPNLYWYRQAAGRGLQLLFYSVGIGQISSEVPQNLSASRPQDRQFILSSKKLLLSDSGFYLCAWSVLAGSGNTIYFGEGSWLTVV.